This T cell receptor beta chain was documented in a study of T-cell reconstitution after alpha-beta-depleted transplantation in children. Germline V lookup: CDR1 SEHNR, CDR2 FQNEAQ (reference sequence). Losses at the gene ends were 5 bases for V and 2 bases for J; bases not matched to a gene: 5. This CDR3 has 14 residues. TCRbeta library construction was performed incorporating unique molecular identifiers. TCRdb analysed the PCR reads with MiXCR anew, one entry per CDR3 protein. Found here are about 440,000 distinct CDR3 sequences, roughly 43% of them singletons; the top ten hold around a quarter. The chain couples TRBV7-9 to TRBJ2-7, with 8 bases identical to TRBD1. The clonotype was recovered from a girl aged 2-10 years with aplastic anemia, due to receive a stem cell transplant. The sample consisted of PBMCs, taken before TCRalphabeta/CD19-depleted stem cell transplant. CDR3 in DNA: TGTGCCAGCAGCGACGACAGGGGAACCTACGAGCAGTACTTC. It is translated as CASSDDRGTYEQYF.